This is a list of T cell receptor beta chains from one sample in a study of T cells in Graves' hyperthyroidism and ophthalmopathy. TCRdb analysed the multiplex PCR reads with MiXCR anew, one entry per CDR3 protein. Among a few hundred thousand distinct CDR3 sequences listed, about half were seen once. Sequencing input: peripheral blood or thyroid tissue (not recorded which). These receptor sequences come from a woman between 18 and 30 years old with Graves' hyperthyroidism. Both conserved end residues are part of each CDR3. The order of the fields is D gene, J gene, V gene, clone size, CDR3 protein, CDR3 DNA. D genes are given only for firm matches. Some rows have no size entry. The others give once, few or many, or a class for an expanded clone.

TRBD2	TRBJ2-7	TRBV2	-	CASSEQTSARPYEQYF	TGTGCCAGCAGCGAACAGACTAGCGCGAGACCCTACGAGCAGTACTTC
-	TRBJ1-2	TRBV25-1	-	CATASGGADNYGYTF	TGTGCCACCGCATCCGGGGGCGCCGATAACTATGGCTACACCTTC
-	TRBJ1-2	TRBV5-5	many	CASSLGKGSYGYTF	TGTGCCAGCAGCTTGGGGAAGGGTTCCTATGGCTACACCTTC
TRBD2	TRBJ2-6	TRBV29-1	-	CSERGLAGANVLTF	TGCAGCGAGAGGGGACTAGCGGGGGCCAACGTCCTGACTTTC
TRBD2	TRBJ2-7	TRBV15	-	CATSSAREAGNEQYF	TGTGCCACCAGCAGTGCTAGAGAAGCGGGGAACGAGCAGTACTTC
TRBD1	TRBJ2-5	TRBV11-3	few	CASSPRSRDSKETQYF	TGTGCCAGCAGCCCTAGATCCCGGGACAGTAAAGAGACCCAGTACTTC
-	TRBJ2-5	TRBV6-2/TRBV6-3	-	CASSYFPSAEETQYF	TGTGCCAGCAGTTACTTCCCATCCGCAGAAGAGACCCAGTACTTC
-	TRBJ1-4	TRBV24-1	-	CTTSETQGGEKLFF	TGTACCACCAGTGAAACACAGGGAGGTGAAAAACTGTTTTTT
TRBD1	TRBJ1-2	TRBV7-9	-	CASSYSRTGDGYTF	TGTGCCAGCAGTTACTCTCGGACAGGGGATGGCTACACCTTC
-	TRBJ2-7	TRBV7-9	-	CASSHVPFRTARDLYEQYF	TGCGCCAGCAGCCACGTGCCATTTAGGACCGCCCGGGATCTCTACGAGCAGTACTTC
TRBD1	TRBJ1-2	TRBV7-2	once	CASSLWDRGNYGYTF	TGTGCCAGCAGCCTATGGGACAGGGGGAACTATGGCTACACCTTC
TRBD1	TRBJ2-1	TRBV25-1	-	CASNNRDREETQFF	TGTGCCAGCAACAACCGGGACAGGGAAGAGACCCAGTTCTTC
-	TRBJ1-1	TRBV2	-	CASRGLGTEAFF	TGTGCCAGCCGGGGTCTTGGCACTGAAGCTTTCTTT
-	TRBJ2-7	TRBV11-2	few	CASSTGSTSLEQYF	TGTGCCAGCAGTACCGGGTCCACGTCCCTGGAGCAGTACTTC
-	TRBJ1-5	TRBV20-1	few	CSASVSFGGNQPQHF	TGCAGTGCTAGCGTCAGCTTTGGGGGCAATCAGCCCCAGCATTTT
-	TRBJ1-1	TRBV6-5	-	CASSSHMTGTEAFF	TGTGCCAGCAGTTCGCATATGACAGGCACTGAAGCTTTCTTT
-	TRBJ1-1	TRBV29-1	-	CSVGTLFEAFF	TGCAGCGTTGGGACGTTATTTGAAGCTTTCTTT
-	TRBJ2-7	TRBV7-8	few	CASSSPSRGAYEQYF	TGTGCCAGCAGCTCCCCCAGCCGAGGGGCCTACGAGCAGTACTTC
-	TRBJ1-2	TRBV9	few	CASSLSVEGTGYTF	TGTGCCAGCAGCCTTTCTGTTGAGGGGACGGGCTACACCTTC
TRBD1	TRBJ2-5	TRBV15	-	CATSRPGGEKGETQYF	TGTGCCACCAGCAGGCCAGGGGGCGAAAAAGGAGAGACCCAGTACTTC